Sequencing of this T cell receptor (beta chain) was carried out in a study of identical twins (dated by TCRdb to the mid-2010s). Background for the entire study: To test whether fetal clonotypes persist, this study deep-sequenced TCR alpha and beta repertoires from monozygotic twins, from unrelated adults of various ages, and from cord blood. To rule out contamination, replicate twin experiments were performed at different times with different library preparation protocols.

The CDR3, cysteine through phenylalanine, is 16 amino acids long. Left in the record is the CDR3 DNA by itself, 48 bases read in frame from the first base. Germline trimming: 4 bases from V, 4 bases from J; junction bases outside gene matches: 10. CDR1 SGHRS and CDR2 YFSETQ were looked up in the germline V gene. Library preparation employed 5' RACE. TCRdb records Illumina HiSeq 2000 as the sequencer. Template switching introduced a universal primer binding site; the final cDNA contained a unique molecular identifier, enabling accurate counting of TCR cDNA molecules. First-strand cDNA for TCR alpha and beta chains was synthesized from specific primers in the conserved constant-segment region. To control for contamination, each cDNA library was double barcoded with a SMART-Mk sample barcode plus Illumina barcodes. TruSeq adapter sequences along with Illumina sample barcodes were introduced in two successive PCR steps. The TCR alpha and beta cDNA libraries were sequenced on the Illumina HiSeq platform using custom primers. As for how the authors treated the data: MiGEC was used to process raw reads and extract unique molecular identifiers, and MiXCR was used to find CDR3 positions. Recombination models were inferred per individual with the repgenHMM and IGoR tools using an EM algorithm. The analysis of shared clonotypes was done with the tcR package in R, with sharing normalized by the product of cloneset sizes. Out-of-frame nonproductive sequences were analyzed to study raw recombination free of thymic and clonal selection effects. Through fastp at Q25 and MiXCR, TCRdb rebuilt clones from the public reads, retaining in-frame beta chains. Rows matching on CDR3 protein sequence are summarized as one entry with the most common DNA and genes. These V and J calls derive from TCRdb rather than the authors' analysis. The sample includes some 1,600,000 distinct CDR3 sequences, with 32% observed a single time. Jointly, the top ten make up approximately 0.29% of the sample.

A remark on this clonotype: Its antigen is still unknown. Base qualities are not provided; no much larger clone lies one nucleotide away.

What the work shows at the level of the full study, not this receptor alone: Out-of-frame TCR alpha sequences shared between twins showed an excess of low generation-probability sequences compared with coincidental sharing between unrelated individuals. Conclusions relied on cross-sectional statistical analysis, since the same donors could not be followed over many years. A weaker excess of twin sharing was found in beta out-of-frame sequences because the signal-to-noise ratio was lowered by fewer shared sequences. Fewer insertions were carried by abundant cord blood beta clonotypes; a weaker similar trend was observed in young adult naive repertoires, while no such trend was observed in memory repertoires. Out-of-frame TCR alpha sharing in monozygotic twins was systematically underestimated by recombination models, whereas sharing between unrelated individuals was in agreement with the recombination models. Invariant T cells such as MAIT and iNKT could partly confound zero-insertion analyses, though diverse VJ usage argued against this for most clonotypes.

Every donor in the study was a healthy Caucasian. The source is a newborn girl in good health. Sequencing was done on a sample of cord blood. The chain is assembled from TRBV5-1 and TRBJ1-2; TRBD1 matches 10 bases in the middle. The nucleotide sequence reads as follows: TGCGCCAGCAGCCGAAGACAGGGGGCGCGGAGCTATGGCTACACCTTC. Its translation is CASSRRQGARSYGYTF.